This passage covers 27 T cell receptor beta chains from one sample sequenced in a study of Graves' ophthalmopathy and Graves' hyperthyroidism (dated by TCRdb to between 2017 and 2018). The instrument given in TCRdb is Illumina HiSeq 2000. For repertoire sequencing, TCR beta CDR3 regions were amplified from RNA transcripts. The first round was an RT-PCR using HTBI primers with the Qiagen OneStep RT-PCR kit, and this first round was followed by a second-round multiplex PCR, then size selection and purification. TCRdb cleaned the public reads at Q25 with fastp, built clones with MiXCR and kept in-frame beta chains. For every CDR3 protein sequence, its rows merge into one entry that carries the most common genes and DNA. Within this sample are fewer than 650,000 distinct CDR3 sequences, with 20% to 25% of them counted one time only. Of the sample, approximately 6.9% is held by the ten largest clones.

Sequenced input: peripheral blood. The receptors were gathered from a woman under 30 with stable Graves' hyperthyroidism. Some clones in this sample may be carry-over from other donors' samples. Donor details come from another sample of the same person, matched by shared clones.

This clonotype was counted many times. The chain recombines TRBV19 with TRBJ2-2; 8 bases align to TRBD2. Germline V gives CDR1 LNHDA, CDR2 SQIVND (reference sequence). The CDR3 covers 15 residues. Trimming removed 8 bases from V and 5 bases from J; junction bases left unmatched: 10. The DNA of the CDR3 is TGTGCCAGTCGGGAGGGCAGCGGACGGACCGGGGAGCTGTTTTTT. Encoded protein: CASREGSGRTGELFF.

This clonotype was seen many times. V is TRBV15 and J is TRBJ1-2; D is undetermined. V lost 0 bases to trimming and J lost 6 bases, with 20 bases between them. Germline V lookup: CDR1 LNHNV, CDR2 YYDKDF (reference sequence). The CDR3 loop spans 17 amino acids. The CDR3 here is CATSRERALIGVHGYTF. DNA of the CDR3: TGTGCCACCAGCAGAGAGAGGGCCCTGATCGGGGTTCATGGCTACACCTTC.

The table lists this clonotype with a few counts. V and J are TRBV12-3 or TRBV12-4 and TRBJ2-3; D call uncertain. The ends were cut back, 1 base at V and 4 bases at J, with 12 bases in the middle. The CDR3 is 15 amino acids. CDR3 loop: CASSLDSKGADTQYF. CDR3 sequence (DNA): TGTGCCAGCAGTTTAGACTCAAAAGGTGCAGATACGCAGTATTTT.

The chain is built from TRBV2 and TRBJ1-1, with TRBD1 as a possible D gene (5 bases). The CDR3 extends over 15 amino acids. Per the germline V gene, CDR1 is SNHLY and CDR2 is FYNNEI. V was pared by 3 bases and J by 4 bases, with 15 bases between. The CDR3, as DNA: TGTGCCAGCAGTGATCGCTCAGGGAGGGGCACTGAAGCTTTCTTT. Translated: CASSDRSGRGTEAFF.

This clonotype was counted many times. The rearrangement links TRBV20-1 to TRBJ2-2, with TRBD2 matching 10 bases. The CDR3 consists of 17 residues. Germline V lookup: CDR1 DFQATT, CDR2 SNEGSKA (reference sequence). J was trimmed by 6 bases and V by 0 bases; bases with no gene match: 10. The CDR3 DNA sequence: TGCAGTGCTAGAGATCAGGGGCTAGCGGGGGATTCCGGGGAGCTGTTTTTT. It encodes CSARDQGLAGDSGELFF.

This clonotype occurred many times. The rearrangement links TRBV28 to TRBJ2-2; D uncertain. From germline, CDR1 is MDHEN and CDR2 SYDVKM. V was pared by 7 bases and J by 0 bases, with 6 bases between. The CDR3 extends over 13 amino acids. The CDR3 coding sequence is TGTGCCAGCACCGTAACGAACACCGGGGAGCTGTTTTTT. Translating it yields CASTVTNTGELFF. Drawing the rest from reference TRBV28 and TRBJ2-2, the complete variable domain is DVKVTQSSRYLVKRTGEKVFLECVQDMDHENMFWYRQDPGLGLRLIYFSYDVKMKEKGDIPEGYSVSREKKERFSLILESASTNQTSMYLCASTVTNTGELFFGEGSRLTVL.

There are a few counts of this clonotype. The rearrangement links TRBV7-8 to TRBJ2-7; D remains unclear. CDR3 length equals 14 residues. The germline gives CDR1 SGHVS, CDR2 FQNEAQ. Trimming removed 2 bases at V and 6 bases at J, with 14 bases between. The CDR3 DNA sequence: TGTGCCAGCAGCTTATCTCACTCCTCTGGCGAGCAGTACTTC. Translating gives CASSLSHSSGEQYF.

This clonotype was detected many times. The CDR3 DNA reads TGTGCCAGCAGCTTAGCGGCCAGGGAGGGGTATGGCTACACCTTC. Residues: CASSLAAREGYGYTF. The chain combines TRBV7-9 with TRBJ1-2, with TRBD1 as a possible D gene (5 bases). V lost 0 bases, J lost 5 bases, and 13 bases lay in between. From germline, CDR1 is SEHNR and CDR2 FQNEAQ (reference sequence). The CDR3 covers 15 residues.

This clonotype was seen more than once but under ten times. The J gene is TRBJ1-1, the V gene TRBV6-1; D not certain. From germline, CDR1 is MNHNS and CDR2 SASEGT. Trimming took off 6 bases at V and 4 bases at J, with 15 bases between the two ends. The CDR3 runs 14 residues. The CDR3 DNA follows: TGTGCCAGCAGCTCTGGTTCCAAGAGCACTGAAGCTTTCTTT. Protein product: CASSSGSKSTEAFF.

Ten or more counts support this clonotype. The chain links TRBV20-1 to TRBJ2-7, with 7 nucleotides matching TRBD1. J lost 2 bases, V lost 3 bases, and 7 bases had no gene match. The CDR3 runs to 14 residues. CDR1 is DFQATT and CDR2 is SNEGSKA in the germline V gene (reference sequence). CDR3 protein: CSASPRTGAYEQYF. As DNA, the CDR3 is TGCAGTGCTAGCCCAAGGACAGGAGCCTACGAGCAGTACTTC.

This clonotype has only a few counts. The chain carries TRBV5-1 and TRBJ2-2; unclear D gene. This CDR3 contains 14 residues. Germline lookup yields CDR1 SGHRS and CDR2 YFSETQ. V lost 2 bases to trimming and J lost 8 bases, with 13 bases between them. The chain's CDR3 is CASSFSPPGGELFF. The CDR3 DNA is TGCGCCAGCAGCTTTTCCCCGCCCGGTGGGGAGCTGTTTTTT.

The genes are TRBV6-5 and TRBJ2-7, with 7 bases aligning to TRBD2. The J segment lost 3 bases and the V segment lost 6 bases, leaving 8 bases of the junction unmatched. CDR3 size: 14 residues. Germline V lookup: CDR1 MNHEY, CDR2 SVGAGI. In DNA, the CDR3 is TGTGCCAGCAGCTTACTAGCGAAGGACTACGAGCAGTACTTC. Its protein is CASSLLAKDYEQYF.

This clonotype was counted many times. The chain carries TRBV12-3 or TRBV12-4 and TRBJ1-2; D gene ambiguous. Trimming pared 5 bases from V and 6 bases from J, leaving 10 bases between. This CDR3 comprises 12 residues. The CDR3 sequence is CASSPDPNGYTF. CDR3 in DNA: TGTGCCAGCAGTCCAGACCCTAATGGCTACACCTTC.

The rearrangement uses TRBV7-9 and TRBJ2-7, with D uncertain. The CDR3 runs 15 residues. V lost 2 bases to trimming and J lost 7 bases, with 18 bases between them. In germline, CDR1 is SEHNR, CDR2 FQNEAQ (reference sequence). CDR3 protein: CASSLTVSFGLEQYF. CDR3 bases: TGTGCCAGCAGCTTAACAGTCTCATTCGGGTTAGAGCAGTACTTC. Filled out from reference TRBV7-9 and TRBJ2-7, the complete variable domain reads DTGVSQNPRHKITKRGQNVTFRCDPISEHNRLYWYRQTLGQGPEFLTYFQNEAQLEKSRLLSDRFSAERPKGSFSTLEIQRTEQGDSAMYLCASSLTVSFGLEQYFGPGTRLTVT.

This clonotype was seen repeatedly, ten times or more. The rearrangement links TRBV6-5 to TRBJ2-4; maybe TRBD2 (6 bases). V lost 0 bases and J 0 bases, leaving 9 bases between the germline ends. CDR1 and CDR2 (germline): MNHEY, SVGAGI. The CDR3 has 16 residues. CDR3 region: CASSYSTRGAKNIQYF. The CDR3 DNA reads TGTGCCAGCAGTTACTCGACGCGGGGAGCCAAAAACATTCAGTACTTC.

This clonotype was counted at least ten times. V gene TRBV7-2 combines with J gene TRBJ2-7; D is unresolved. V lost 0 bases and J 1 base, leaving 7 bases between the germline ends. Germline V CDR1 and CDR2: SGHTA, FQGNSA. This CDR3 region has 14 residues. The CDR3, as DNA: TGTGCCAGCAGCTTAGCTTCGCCTTCCTACGAGCAGTACTTC. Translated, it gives CASSLASPSYEQYF.

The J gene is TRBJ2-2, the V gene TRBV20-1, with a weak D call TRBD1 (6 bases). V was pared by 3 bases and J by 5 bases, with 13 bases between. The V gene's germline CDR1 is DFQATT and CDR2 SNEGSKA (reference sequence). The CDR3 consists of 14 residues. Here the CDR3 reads CSARPGTWTGELFF. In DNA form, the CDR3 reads TGCAGTGCTAGGCCGGGGACATGGACCGGGGAGCTGTTTTTT.

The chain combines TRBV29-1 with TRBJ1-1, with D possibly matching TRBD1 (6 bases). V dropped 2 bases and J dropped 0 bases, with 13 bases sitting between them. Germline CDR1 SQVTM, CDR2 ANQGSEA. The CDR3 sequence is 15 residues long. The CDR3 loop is CSVERGAWVNTEAFF. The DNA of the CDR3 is TGCAGCGTTGAAAGGGGGGCTTGGGTGAACACTGAAGCTTTCTTT.

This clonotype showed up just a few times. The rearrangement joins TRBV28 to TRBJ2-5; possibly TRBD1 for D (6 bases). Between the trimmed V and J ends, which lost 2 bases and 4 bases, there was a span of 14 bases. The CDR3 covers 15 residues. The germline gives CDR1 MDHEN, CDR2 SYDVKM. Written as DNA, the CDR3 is TGTGCCAGCAGTTTAACGACCAGGGGTAGAGAGACCCAGTACTTC. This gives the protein CASSLTTRGRETQYF.

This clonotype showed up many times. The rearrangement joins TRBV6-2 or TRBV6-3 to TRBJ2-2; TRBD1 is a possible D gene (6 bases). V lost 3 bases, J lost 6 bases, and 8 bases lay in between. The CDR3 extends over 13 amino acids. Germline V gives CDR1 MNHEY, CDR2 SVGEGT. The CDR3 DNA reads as TGTGCCAGCAGTTATAGACAGGCCGGGGAGCTGTTTTTT. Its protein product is CASSYRQAGELFF.

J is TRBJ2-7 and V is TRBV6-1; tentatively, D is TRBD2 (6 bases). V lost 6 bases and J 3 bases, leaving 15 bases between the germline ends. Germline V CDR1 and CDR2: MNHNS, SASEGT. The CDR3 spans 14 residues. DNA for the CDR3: TGTGCCAGCAGCCGCGGGACGGAGGACTACGAGCAGTACTTC. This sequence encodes CASSRGTEDYEQYF.

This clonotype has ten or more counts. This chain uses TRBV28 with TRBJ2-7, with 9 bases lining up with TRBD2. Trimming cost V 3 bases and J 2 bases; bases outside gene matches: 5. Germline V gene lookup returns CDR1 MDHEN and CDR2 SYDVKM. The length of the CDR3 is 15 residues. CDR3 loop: CASSFPSGAAYEQYF. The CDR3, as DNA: TGTGCCAGCAGTTTCCCTAGCGGGGCGGCCTACGAGCAGTACTTC.

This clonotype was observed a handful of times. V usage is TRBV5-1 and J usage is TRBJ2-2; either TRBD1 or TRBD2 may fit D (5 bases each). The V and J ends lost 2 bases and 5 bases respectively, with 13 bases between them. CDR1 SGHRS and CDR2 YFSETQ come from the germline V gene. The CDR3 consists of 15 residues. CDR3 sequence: CASSLGTVGTGELFF. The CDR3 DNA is TGCGCCAGCAGCTTAGGGACCGTTGGGACCGGGGAGCTGTTTTTT.

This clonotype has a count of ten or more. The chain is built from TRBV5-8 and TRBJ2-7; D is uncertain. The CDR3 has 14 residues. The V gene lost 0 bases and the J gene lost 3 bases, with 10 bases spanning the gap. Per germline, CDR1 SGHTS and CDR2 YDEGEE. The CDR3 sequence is CASSLGAEIYEQYF. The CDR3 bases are TGTGCCAGCAGCTTGGGTGCGGAAATCTACGAGCAGTACTTC. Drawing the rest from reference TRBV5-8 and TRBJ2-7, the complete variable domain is EAGVTQSPTHLIKTRGQQATLRCSPISGHTSVYWYQQALGLGLQFLLWYDEGEERNRGNFPPRFSGRQFPNYSSELNVNALELEDSALYLCASSLGAEIYEQYFGPGTRLTVT.

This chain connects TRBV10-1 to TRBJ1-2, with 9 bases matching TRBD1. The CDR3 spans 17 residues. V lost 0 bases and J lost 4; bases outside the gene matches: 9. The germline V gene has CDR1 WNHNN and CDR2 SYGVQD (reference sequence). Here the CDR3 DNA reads TGCGCCAGCAGTGAGTCGACAGGGGGGCGGATTATCTATGGCTACACCTTC. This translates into CASSESTGGRIIYGYTF.

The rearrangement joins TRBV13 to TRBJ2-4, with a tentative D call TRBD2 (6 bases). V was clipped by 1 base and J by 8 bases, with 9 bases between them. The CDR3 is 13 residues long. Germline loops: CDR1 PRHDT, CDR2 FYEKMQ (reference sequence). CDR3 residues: CASSLDGGHIQYF. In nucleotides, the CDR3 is TGTGCCAGCAGCTTAGACGGGGGACACATTCAGTACTTC.

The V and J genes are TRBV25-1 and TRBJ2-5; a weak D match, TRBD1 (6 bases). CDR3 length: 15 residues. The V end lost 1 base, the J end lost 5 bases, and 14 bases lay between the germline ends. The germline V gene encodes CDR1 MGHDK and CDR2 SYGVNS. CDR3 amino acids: CASSEWNRVPETQYF. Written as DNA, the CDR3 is TGTGCCAGCAGTGAATGGAACAGGGTACCGGAGACCCAGTACTTC.